This T cell receptor beta chain was retrieved from a study of cytomegalovirus exposure and HLA in healthy donors. Study-wide points: CMV serostatus was the sole immune exposure data available. Being indistinguishable, some V segments were excluded, TRBV6-2 and TRBV6-3 among them. Presence/absence analyses supposed approximately even sequencing depth among donors.

In the PCR, 60 Vbeta and 13 Jbeta primers were used. Profiling relied on immunoSEQ multiplex PCR, and the TCRdb table lists in-frame clones only, not all of them. The table has under 200,000 clones, 12% seen once. Per germline, CDR1 SGHTA and CDR2 FQGNSA. CDR3 length equals 16 residues. The V gene end was trimmed by 5 bases and the J gene end by 5 bases; junction bases not matched to a gene: 6. In the case of this clone: Its antigen is undetermined.

What was sequenced was PBMCs. This rearrangement joins TRBV7-2 to TRBJ2-7; 16 positions match TRBD2. The source is a man aged 45-65 years in good health and CMV-seropositive. This CDR3 is CASSPPGLAGGHEQYF. The CDR3 DNA reads as TGTGCCAGCAGCCCTCCGGGACTAGCGGGGGGGCACGAGCAGTACTTC.